The source of this T cell receptor (beta chain) is a study of OX40 agonist ivuxolimab in advanced cancers. On the study more broadly: Ivuxolimab, which is an agonistic anti-OX40 (CD134) antibody, was administered to the patients.

On this clone: Its antigen is as yet unknown.

The CDR3 contains 13 residues. The germline V and J ends were trimmed by 1 base and 6 bases, with 6 bases remaining between them. CDR1 is SGHVS and CDR2 is FNYEAQ in the germline V gene. Assay: immunoSEQ multiplex PCR; the TCRdb copy retains only in-frame clones and omits some. The sample lists about 51,000 clones; 80% to 85% were seen once. Autoimmune disease history or systemic immunosuppression barred patients. Peripheral blood came from all dose cohorts at three timepoints. Study-wide results and limits: Specificity for antigen went undetermined in the expanded peripheral T cells.

This TCR derives from an adult with an advanced solid tumor such as melanoma, head and neck, liver or kidney cancer. The material was CD4+ or CD8+ T cells sorted from blood, obtained in a trial of the OX40 agonist ivuxolimab. The rearrangement joins TRBV7-6 to TRBJ2-2; D unresolved. The CDR3 protein is CASSLGGSGELFF. In DNA form, the CDR3 reads TGTGCCAGCAGCTTAGGCGGTTCCGGGGAGCTGTTTTTT.